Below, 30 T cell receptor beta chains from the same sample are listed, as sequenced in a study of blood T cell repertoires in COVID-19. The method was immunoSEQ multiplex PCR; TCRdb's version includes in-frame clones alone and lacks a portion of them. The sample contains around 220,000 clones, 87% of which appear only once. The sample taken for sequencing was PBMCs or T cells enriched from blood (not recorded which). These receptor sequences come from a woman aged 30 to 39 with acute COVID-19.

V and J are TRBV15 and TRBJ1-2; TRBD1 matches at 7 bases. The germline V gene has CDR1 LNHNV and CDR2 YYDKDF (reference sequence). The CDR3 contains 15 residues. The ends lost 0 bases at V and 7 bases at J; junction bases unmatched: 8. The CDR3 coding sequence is TGTGCCACCAGCAGAGATCGGACGGCAGGGGGTGGCTACACCTTC. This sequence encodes CATSRDRTAGGGYTF.

This CDR3 is CASSVAAGGPQETQYF. CDR3 DNA sequence: TGTGCCAGCAGCGTAGCAGCGGGAGGGCCTCAAGAGACCCAGTACTTC. The chain employs TRBV9 and TRBJ2-5; 10 bases align to TRBD2. Unmatched junction bases numbered 4, after V lost 0 bases and J lost 2 bases. Germline CDR1 and CDR2: SGDLS and YYNGEE. CDR3 length: 16 amino acids. The variable domain in full, completed from reference TRBV9 and TRBJ2-5, reads DSGVTQTPKHLITATGQRVTLRCSPRSGDLSVYWYQQSLDQGLQFLIQYYNGEERAKGNILERFSAQQFPDLHSELNLSSLELGDSALYFCASSVAAGGPQETQYFGPGTRLLVL.

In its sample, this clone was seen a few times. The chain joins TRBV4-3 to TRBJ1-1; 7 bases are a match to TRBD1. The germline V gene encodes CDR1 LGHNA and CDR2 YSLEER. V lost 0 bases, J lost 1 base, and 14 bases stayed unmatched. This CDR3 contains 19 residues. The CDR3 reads CASSQDLPATGWTNTEAFF. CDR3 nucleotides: TGCGCCAGCAGCCAAGATCTGCCGGCGACAGGGTGGACGAACACTGAAGCTTTCTTT.

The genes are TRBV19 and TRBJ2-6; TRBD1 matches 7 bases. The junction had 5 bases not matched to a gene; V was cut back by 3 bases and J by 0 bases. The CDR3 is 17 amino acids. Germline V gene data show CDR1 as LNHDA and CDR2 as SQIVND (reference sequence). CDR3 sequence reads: CASSIDRADSGANVLTF. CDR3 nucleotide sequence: TGTGCCAGTAGTATTGACAGGGCAGACTCTGGGGCCAACGTCCTGACTTTC.

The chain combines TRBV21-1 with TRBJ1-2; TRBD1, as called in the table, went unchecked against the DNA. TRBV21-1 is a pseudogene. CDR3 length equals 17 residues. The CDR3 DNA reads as TGTGCCAGCAGCACGCCGGGACAGGGAGGTGGTAACTATGGCTACACCTTC. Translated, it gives CASSTPGQGGGNYGYTF.

CDR3 nucleotide sequence: TGTGCCAGCACCTTCGGCGGGGGGTCAGTCAATGAGCAGTTCTTC. Translating gives CASTFGGGSVNEQFF. The chain is built from TRBV2 and TRBJ2-1; 8 nucleotides line up with TRBD2. This CDR3 spans 15 amino acids. Germline V gene lookup returns CDR1 SNHLY and CDR2 FYNNEI. Trimming took 7 bases from V and 6 from J; bases not matched to a gene: 11. The variable domain in full, with the rest retrieved from reference TRBV2 and TRBJ2-1, is EPEVTQTPSHQVTQMGQEVILRCVPISNHLYFYWYRQILGQKVEFLVSFYNNEISEKSEIFDDQFSVERPDGSNFTLKIRSTKLEDSAMYFCASTFGGGSVNEQFFGPGTRLTVL.

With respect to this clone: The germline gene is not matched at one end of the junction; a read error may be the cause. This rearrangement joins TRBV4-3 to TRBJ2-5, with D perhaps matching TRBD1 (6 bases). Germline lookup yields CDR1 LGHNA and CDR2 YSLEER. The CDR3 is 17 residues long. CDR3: CASSQDTGWPHQENQYF. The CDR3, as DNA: TGCGCCAGCAGCCAAGATACAGGGTGGCCCCACCAAGAGAACCAGTACTTC.

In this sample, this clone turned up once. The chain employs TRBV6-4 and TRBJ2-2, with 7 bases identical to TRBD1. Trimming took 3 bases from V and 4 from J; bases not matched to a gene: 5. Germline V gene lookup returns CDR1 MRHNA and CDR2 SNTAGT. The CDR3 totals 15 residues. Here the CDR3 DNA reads TGTGCCAGCAGTGAACAGGGGCACGGCACCGGGGAGCTGTTTTTT. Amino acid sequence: CASSEQGHGTGELFF.

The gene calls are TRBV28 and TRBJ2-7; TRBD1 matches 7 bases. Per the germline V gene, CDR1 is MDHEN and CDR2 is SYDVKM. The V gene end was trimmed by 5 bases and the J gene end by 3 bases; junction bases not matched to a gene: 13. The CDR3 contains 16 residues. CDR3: CASSAVGQLDFYEQYF. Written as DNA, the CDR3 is TGTGCCAGCAGTGCCGTGGGACAGTTGGACTTCTACGAGCAGTACTTC.

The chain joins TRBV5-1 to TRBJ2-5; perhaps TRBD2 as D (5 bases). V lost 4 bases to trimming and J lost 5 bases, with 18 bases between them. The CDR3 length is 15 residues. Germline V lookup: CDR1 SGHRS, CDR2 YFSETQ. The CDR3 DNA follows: TGCGCCAGCAGCCACGCCCTACGGGGTTCCGAGACCCAGTACTTC. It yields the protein CASSHALRGSETQYF.

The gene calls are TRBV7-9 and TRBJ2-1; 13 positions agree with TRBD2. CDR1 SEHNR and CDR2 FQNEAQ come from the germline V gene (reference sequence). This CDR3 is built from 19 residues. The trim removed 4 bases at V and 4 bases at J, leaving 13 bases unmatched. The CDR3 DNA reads TGTGCCAGCAGCTCTGGACTAGCGGGGGCCTCGCTTCTTTACAATGAGCAGTTCTTC. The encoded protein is CASSSGLAGASLLYNEQFF.

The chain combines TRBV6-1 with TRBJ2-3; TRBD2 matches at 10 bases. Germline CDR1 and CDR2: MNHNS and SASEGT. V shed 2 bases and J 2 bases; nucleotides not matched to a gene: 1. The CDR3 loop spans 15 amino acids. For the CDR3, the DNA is TGTGCCAGCAGTGAACTAGCGGGGGTCACAGATACGCAGTATTTT. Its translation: CASSELAGVTDTQYF.

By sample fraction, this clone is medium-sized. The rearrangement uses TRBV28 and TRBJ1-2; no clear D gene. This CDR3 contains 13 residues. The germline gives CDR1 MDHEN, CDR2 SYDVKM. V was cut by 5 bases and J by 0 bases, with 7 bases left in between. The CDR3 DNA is TGTGCCAGCAGTCCACACACTAACTATGGCTACACCTTC. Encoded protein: CASSPHTNYGYTF.

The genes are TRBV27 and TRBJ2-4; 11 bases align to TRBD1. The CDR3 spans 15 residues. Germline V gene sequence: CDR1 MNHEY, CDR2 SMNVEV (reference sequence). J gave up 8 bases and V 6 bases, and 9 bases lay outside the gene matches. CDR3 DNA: TGTGCCAGCAGACCATTGGTGGGACAGGGGGACATTCAGTACTTC. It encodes CASRPLVGQGDIQYF.

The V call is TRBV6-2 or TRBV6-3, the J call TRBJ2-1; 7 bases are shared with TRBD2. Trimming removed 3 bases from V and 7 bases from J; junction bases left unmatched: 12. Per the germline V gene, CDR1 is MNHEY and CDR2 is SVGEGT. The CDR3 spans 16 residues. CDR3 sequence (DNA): TGTGCCAGCAGTTATTCGCTGGCGGGAGTGGTGAATGAGCAGTTCTTC. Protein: CASSYSLAGVVNEQFF.

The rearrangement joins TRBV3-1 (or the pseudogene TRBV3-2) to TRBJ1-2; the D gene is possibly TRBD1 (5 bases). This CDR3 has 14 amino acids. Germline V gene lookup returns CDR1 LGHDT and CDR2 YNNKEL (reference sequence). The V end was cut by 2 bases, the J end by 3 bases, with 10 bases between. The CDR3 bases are TGTGCCAGCAGCCAAAGACGGGGGGACTATGGCTACACCTTC. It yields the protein CASSQRRGDYGYTF.

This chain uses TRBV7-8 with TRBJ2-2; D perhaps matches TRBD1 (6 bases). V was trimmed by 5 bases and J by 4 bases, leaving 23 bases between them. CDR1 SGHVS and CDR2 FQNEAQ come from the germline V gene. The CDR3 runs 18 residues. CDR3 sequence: CASSHTGWSGVSTGELFF. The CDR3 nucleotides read TGTGCCAGCAGCCACACAGGGTGGAGCGGAGTTAGCACCGGGGAGCTGTTTTTT.

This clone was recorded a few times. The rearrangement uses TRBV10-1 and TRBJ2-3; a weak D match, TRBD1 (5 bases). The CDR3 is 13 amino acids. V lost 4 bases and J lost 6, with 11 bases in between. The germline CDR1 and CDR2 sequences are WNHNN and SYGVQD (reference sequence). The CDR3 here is CASSGPPGDTQYF. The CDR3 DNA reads TGCGCCAGCAGTGGTCCCCCAGGGGATACGCAGTATTTT.

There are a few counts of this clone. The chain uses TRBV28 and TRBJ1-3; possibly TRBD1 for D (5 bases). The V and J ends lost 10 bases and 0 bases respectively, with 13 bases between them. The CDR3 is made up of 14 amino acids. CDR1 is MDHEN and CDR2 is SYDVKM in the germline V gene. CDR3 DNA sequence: TGTGCCACCACAGGCACTCTCTCTGGAAACACCATATATTTT. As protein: CATTGTLSGNTIYF.

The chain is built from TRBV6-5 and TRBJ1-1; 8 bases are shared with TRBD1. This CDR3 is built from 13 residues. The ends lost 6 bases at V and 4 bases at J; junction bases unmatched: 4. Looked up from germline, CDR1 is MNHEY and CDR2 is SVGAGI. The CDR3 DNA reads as TGTGCCAGCAGGACCACAGGGGGCACTGAAGCTTTCTTT. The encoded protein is CASRTTGGTEAFF.

The CDR3 loop reads CASSPYLPYGIDGYEQYF. The DNA of the CDR3 is TGTGCCAGCAGCCCCTACCTCCCTTACGGGATAGACGGCTACGAGCAGTACTTC. V is TRBV7-2 and J is TRBJ2-7; D might be TRBD2 (5 bases). The CDR3 covers 18 residues. The V gene lost 5 bases and the J gene lost 3 bases, with 26 bases spanning the gap. Germline values: CDR1 SGHTA, CDR2 FQGNSA.

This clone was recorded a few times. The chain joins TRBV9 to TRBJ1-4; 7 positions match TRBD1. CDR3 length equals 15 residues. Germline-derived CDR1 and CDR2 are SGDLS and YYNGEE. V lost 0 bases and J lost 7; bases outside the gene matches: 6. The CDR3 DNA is TGTGCCAGCAGCGTAGGAGAGGGGGCCGCTGAAAAACTGTTTTTT. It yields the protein CASSVGEGAAEKLFF.

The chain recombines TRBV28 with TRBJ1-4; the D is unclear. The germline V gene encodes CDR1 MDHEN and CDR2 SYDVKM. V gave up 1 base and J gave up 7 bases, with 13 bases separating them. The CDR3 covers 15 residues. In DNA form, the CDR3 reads TGTGCCAGCAGTTTATTAGGAGGGTCCCTTGAAAAACTGTTTTTT. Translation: CASSLLGGSLEKLFF.

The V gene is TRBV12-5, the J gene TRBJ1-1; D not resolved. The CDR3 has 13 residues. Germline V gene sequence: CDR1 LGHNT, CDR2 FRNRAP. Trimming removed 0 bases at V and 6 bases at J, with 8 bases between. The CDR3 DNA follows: TGTGCTAGTGGTTTGGTACATGATCCTGAAGCTTTCTTT. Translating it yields CASGLVHDPEAFF.

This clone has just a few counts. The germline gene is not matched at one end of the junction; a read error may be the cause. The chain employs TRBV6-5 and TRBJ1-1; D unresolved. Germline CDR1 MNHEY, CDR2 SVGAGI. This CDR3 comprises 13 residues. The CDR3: CASSYWQNAEAFF. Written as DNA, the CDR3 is TGTGCCAGCAGTTACTGGCAGAACGCTGAAGCTTTCTTT.

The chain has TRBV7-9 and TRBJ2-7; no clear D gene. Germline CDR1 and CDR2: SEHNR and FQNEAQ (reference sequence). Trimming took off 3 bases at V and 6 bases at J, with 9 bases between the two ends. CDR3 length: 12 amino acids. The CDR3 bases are TGTGCCAGCAGCTTCGGGTTATCCGAGCAGTACTTC. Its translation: CASSFGLSEQYF.

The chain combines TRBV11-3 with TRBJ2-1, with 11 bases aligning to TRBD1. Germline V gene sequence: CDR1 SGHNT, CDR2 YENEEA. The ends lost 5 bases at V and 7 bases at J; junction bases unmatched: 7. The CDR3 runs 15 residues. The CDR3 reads CASSPGTGGTNEQFF. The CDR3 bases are TGTGCCAGCAGCCCCGGGACAGGGGGTACAAATGAGCAGTTCTTC.

The CDR3 coding sequence is TGTGCCAGCAGCTCCAAGGACAGGGGCAACTATGGCTACACCTTC. Translating gives CASSSKDRGNYGYTF. The chain carries TRBV5-6 and TRBJ1-2; TRBD1 matches at 9 bases. Germline loops: CDR1 SGHDT, CDR2 YYEEEE. J was trimmed by 2 bases and V by 3 bases; bases with no gene match: 5. The CDR3 loop spans 15 amino acids.

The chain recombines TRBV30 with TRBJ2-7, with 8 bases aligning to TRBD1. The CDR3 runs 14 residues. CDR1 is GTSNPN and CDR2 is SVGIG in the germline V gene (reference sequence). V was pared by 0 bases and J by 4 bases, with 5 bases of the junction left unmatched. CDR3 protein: CAWSVGQGKYEQYF. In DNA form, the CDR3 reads TGTGCCTGGAGTGTTGGACAGGGCAAGTACGAGCAGTACTTC.

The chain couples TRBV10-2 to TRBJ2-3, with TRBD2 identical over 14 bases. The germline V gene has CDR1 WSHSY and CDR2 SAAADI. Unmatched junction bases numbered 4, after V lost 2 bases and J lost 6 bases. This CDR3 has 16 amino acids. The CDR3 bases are TGCGCCAGCAGTGAGCCCCGACTAGCGGGGGGGGATACGCAGTATTTT. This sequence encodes CASSEPRLAGGDTQYF.